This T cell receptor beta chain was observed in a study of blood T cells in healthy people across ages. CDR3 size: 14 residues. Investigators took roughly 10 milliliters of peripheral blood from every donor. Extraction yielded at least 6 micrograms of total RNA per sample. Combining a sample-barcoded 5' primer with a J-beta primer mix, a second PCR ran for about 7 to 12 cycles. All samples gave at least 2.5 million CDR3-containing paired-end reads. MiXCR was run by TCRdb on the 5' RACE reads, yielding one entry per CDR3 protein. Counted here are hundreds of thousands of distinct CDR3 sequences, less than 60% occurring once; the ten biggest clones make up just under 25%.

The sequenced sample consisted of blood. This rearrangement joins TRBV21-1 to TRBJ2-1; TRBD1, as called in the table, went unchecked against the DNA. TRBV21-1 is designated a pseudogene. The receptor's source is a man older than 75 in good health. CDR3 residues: CAFLEGGPSNEQFF. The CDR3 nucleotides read TGTGCCTTCCTCGAGGGGGGGCCTAGCAATGAGCAGTTCTTC.